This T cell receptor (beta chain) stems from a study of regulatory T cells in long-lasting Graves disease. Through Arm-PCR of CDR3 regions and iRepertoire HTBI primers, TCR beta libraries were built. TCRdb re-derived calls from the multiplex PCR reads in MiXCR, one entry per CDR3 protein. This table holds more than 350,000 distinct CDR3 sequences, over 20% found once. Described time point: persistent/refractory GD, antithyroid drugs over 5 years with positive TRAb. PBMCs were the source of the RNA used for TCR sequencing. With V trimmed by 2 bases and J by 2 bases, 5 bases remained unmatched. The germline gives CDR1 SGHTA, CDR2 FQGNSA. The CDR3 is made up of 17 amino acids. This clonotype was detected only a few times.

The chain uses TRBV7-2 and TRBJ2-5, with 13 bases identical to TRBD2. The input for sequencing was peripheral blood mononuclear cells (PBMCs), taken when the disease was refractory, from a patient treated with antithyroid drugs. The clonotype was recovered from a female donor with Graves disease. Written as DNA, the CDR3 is TGTGCCAGCAGCTTACAGACTAGCGGGAGGAGGCAAGAGACCCAGTACTTC. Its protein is CASSLQTSGRRQETQYF.